A single sample is the source of the 25 T cell receptor beta chains below, sequenced in a study of blood T cell repertoires in COVID-19. Assay used: immunoSEQ multiplex PCR; TCRdb lists only in-frame clones, some missing. The data contain 200,000 to 250,000 clones, around 80% of them singletons. The sample taken for sequencing was PBMCs or T cells enriched from blood (not recorded which). The receptor source for this set is a woman aged 40 to 50 with acute COVID-19.

The CDR3 bases are TGTGCCAGCGCTGCGGTGCCCCAAGAGACCCAGTACTTC. Translation gives CASAAVPQETQYF. The chain uses TRBV6-5 and TRBJ2-5, with D unclear. Trimming took off 8 bases at V and 1 base at J, with 11 bases between the two ends. The CDR3 covers 13 residues. In germline, CDR1 is MNHEY, CDR2 SVGAGI.

Only a few counts were recorded for this clone. This chain connects TRBV5-8 to TRBJ1-2, with a weak D call TRBD1 (6 bases). The germline V and J ends were trimmed by 6 bases and 4 bases, with 19 bases remaining between them. Germline V gene lookup returns CDR1 SGHTS and CDR2 YDEGEE. The CDR3 covers 15 residues. The CDR3 nucleotides read TGTGCCAGCACCTCCCGATCGCAGGGGTCCTATGGCTACACCTTC. It yields the protein CASTSRSQGSYGYTF.

The gene calls are TRBV3-1 (or the pseudogene TRBV3-2) and TRBJ2-7; tentative D call: TRBD1 (6 bases). V lost 7 bases to trimming and J lost 0 bases, with 10 bases between them. The V gene's germline CDR1 is LGHDT and CDR2 YNNKEL (reference sequence). This CDR3 contains 13 residues. The CDR3 region has the DNA TGTGCCAGCAAAGACAGGTCCTCCTACGAGCAGTACTTC. Protein sequence: CASKDRSSYEQYF.

The chain couples TRBV7-8 to TRBJ2-5; TRBD2 might be the D (6 bases). V lost 2 bases, J lost 0 bases, and 13 bases lay in between. Germline CDR1 and CDR2: SGHVS and FQNEAQ. The length of the CDR3 is 16 residues. CDR3 in amino acids: CASSLIAEPYQETQYF. The CDR3 nucleotides are TGTGCCAGCAGCTTAATAGCGGAGCCCTACCAAGAGACCCAGTACTTC.

This CDR3 reads CASSLGQGGYEQYF. CDR3 DNA: TGTGCCAGTAGCTTAGGACAGGGAGGCTACGAGCAGTACTTC. The chain employs TRBV19 and TRBJ2-7, with TRBD1 matching over 8 bases. With V trimmed by 6 bases and J by 3 bases, 7 bases remained unmatched. Germline V gives CDR1 LNHDA, CDR2 SQIVND (reference sequence). The CDR3 is 14 residues long.

The chain joins TRBV19 to TRBJ1-1; 10 nucleotides align to TRBD1. Germline V gene data show CDR1 as LNHDA and CDR2 as SQIVND (reference sequence). The CDR3 runs to 15 residues. J lost 0 bases, V lost 6 bases, and 4 bases had no gene match. This CDR3 reads CASRGTGALNTEAFF. CDR3 DNA: TGTGCCAGTAGGGGGACAGGGGCCCTGAACACTGAAGCTTTCTTT.

The chain employs TRBV6-5 and TRBJ1-4; maybe TRBD1 (6 bases). The germline V and J ends were trimmed by 5 bases and 4 bases, with 11 bases remaining between them. The CDR3 consists of 14 residues. CDR1 and CDR2 (germline): MNHEY, SVGAGI. In nucleotides, the CDR3 is TGTGCCAGCAGTCGACAGGAGAGTAATGAAAAACTGTTTTTT. Translation gives CASSRQESNEKLFF.

This clone appeared a few times. The V and J genes are TRBV6-5 and TRBJ2-2; no clear D gene. The germline V gene encodes CDR1 MNHEY and CDR2 SVGAGI. The CDR3 consists of 13 residues. Trimming took off 6 bases at V and 5 bases at J, with 10 bases between the two ends. The CDR3, as DNA: TGTGCCAGCAGACGAGCTGGTACCGGGGAGCTGTTTTTT. Amino acids: CASRRAGTGELFF.

V is TRBV5-4 and J is TRBJ2-5, with D unresolved. The germline V gene encodes CDR1 SGHNT and CDR2 YYREEE (reference sequence). The CDR3 runs 15 residues. The V and J ends lost 0 bases and 4 bases respectively, with 13 bases between them. Here the CDR3 DNA reads TGTGCCAGCAGCTTGGATCTGGGCCTGTTAGAGACCCAGTACTTC. This translates into CASSLDLGLLETQYF.

The genes are TRBV7-3 and TRBJ1-1; 7 bases agree with TRBD1. This CDR3 comprises 13 residues. The J segment lost 3 bases and the V segment lost 5 bases, leaving 3 bases of the junction unmatched. Looked up from germline, CDR1 is SGHTA and CDR2 is FQGTGA. In nucleotides, the CDR3 is TGTGCCAGCAGCCGTGACAGGGACACTGAAGCTTTCTTT. Its translation: CASSRDRDTEAFF.

CDR3 sequence (DNA): TGTGCCAGCAGCTTGGGACTAGCGGGGTCCTACGAGCAGTACTTC. Translating it yields CASSLGLAGSYEQYF. The chain uses TRBV3-1 (or the pseudogene TRBV3-2) and TRBJ2-7; 13 bases match TRBD2. V gave up 5 bases and J gave up 1 base; unmatched junction bases: 2. Germline CDR1 is LGHDT and CDR2 is YNNKEL (reference sequence). This CDR3 is 15 amino acids long.

V and J are TRBV19 and TRBJ1-2, with 7 nucleotides matching TRBD1. V shed 5 bases, J shed 10 bases, and the junction held 10 bases outside the gene matches. CDR3 size: 13 residues. Germline lookup yields CDR1 LNHDA and CDR2 SQIVND (reference sequence). The CDR3 sequence: CASSSGDRLLYTF. The CDR3 DNA is TGTGCCAGTAGTTCGGGGGACAGACTACTCTACACCTTC.

This clone has ten or more counts. The chain joins TRBV3-1 (or the pseudogene TRBV3-2) to TRBJ2-1; D unclear. The length of the CDR3 is 17 residues. Between the trimmed V and J ends, which lost 0 bases and 0 bases, there was a span of 12 bases. CDR1 LGHDT and CDR2 YNNKEL come from the germline V gene (reference sequence). The CDR3 region has the DNA TGTGCCAGCAGCCAAGATCTGAGGCGGAGCTCCTACAATGAGCAGTTCTTC. The encoded protein is CASSQDLRRSSYNEQFF.

The chain recombines TRBV3-1 (or the pseudogene TRBV3-2) with TRBJ2-1; TRBD2 might be the D (6 bases). Deletions cut 5 bases from V and 2 bases from J, with 10 bases between. The CDR3 length is 14 residues. CDR1 is LGHDT and CDR2 is YNNKEL in the germline V gene (reference sequence). The CDR3 bases are TGTGCCAGCAGCGTAGCGGATACCTACAATGAGCAGTTCTTC. This encodes CASSVADTYNEQFF.

The genes are TRBV2 and TRBJ2-3; perhaps TRBD1 as D (5 bases). The CDR3 spans 15 residues. In germline, CDR1 is SNHLY, CDR2 FYNNEI. Deletions cut 11 bases from V and 0 bases from J, with 18 bases between. The CDR3 reads CAGRTPTFSTDTQYF. CDR3 nucleotide sequence: TGTGCCGGAAGGACACCGACCTTTAGCACAGATACGCAGTATTTT.

The chain employs TRBV2 and TRBJ1-2; 7 bases are shared with TRBD1. There are 16 residues in the CDR3. Per the germline V gene, CDR1 is SNHLY and CDR2 is FYNNEI. The ends lost 0 bases at V and 4 bases at J; junction bases unmatched: 8. Written as DNA, the CDR3 is TGTGCCAGCAGTGAAGCCAAAGACAGGGTCGTCTATGGCTACACCTTC. It encodes CASSEAKDRVVYGYTF.

The chain has TRBV7-2 and TRBJ1-1; D gene unclear. V dropped 1 base and J dropped 1 base, with 10 bases sitting between them. Germline V lookup: CDR1 SGHTA, CDR2 FQGNSA. CDR3 length: 15 residues. The CDR3 loop reads CASSLVQVKNTEAFF. The CDR3 DNA is TGTGCCAGCAGCTTAGTTCAGGTAAAGAACACTGAAGCTTTCTTT.

The chain couples TRBV28 to TRBJ2-3, with a weak D call TRBD1 (5 bases). CDR3 length: 13 residues. With 6 bases removed from V and 1 base from J, the gap between germline ends came to 8 bases. Germline V gene sequence: CDR1 MDHEN, CDR2 SYDVKM. The CDR3: CASSQGRTDTQYF. The CDR3 coding sequence is TGTGCCAGCAGCCAGGGTCGCACAGATACGCAGTATTTT.

V usage is TRBV27 and J usage is TRBJ1-1; 7 bases match TRBD1. Losses at the gene ends were 6 bases for V and 1 base for J; bases not matched to a gene: 5. Germline V gene lookup returns CDR1 MNHEY and CDR2 SMNVEV (reference sequence). The CDR3 is 14 residues long. CDR3 region: CASSETGENTEAFF. The CDR3 DNA reads as TGTGCCAGCAGCGAAACAGGGGAGAACACTGAAGCTTTCTTT.

In this sample, this clone turned up once. The chain carries TRBV28 and TRBJ1-5; no clear D. Germline loops: CDR1 MDHEN, CDR2 SYDVKM. The V and J ends lost 2 bases and 6 bases respectively, with 8 bases between them. This CDR3 is 13 amino acids long. CDR3 nucleotides: TGTGCCAGCAGTTTAGTAGTTGGTCAGCCCCAGCATTTT. This translates into CASSLVVGQPQHF.

This clone was observed a few times. The rearrangement links TRBV2 to TRBJ1-2, with 7 bases fitting TRBD1. V shed 4 bases, J shed 8 bases, and the junction held 10 bases outside the gene matches. The CDR3 has 14 residues. Per germline, CDR1 SNHLY and CDR2 FYNNEI. The CDR3 coding sequence is TGTGCCAGCAGTGCAGAGTCGCAGGGGGACGGCTACACCTTC. It specifies CASSAESQGDGYTF.

The chain combines TRBV19 with TRBJ2-1, with D perhaps matching TRBD2 (6 bases). V gave up 5 bases and J gave up 10 bases, with 18 bases separating them. Germline CDR1 and CDR2: LNHDA and SQIVND (reference sequence). The CDR3 sequence is 14 residues long. CDR3 DNA: TGTGCCAGTAGTGGAGGGCTAGAGGCTCGGGAGCAGTTCTTC. Protein: CASSGGLEAREQFF.

The chain couples TRBV27 to TRBJ1-5; 7 bases fit TRBD1. The CDR3 is 14 residues long. V lost 5 bases, J lost 1 base, and 2 bases stayed unmatched. Germline CDR1 MNHEY, CDR2 SMNVEV (reference sequence). The CDR3 DNA sequence: TGTGCCAGCAGTCAACAGGGGAGCAATCAGCCCCAGCATTTT. This sequence encodes CASSQQGSNQPQHF.

The gene calls are TRBV28 and TRBJ1-6; 11 bases map to TRBD1. With 4 bases clipped from V and 4 bases from J, the junction kept 6 bases outside the gene matches. The length of the CDR3 is 17 residues. The germline gives CDR1 MDHEN, CDR2 SYDVKM. This chain's CDR3 is CASSSPGQGGYNSPLHF. In DNA form, the CDR3 reads TGTGCCAGCAGTTCCCCGGGACAGGGGGGGTATAATTCACCCCTCCACTTT.

The rearrangement uses TRBV29-1 and TRBJ2-2; a possible D gene is TRBD1 (5 bases). The V gene's germline CDR1 is SQVTM and CDR2 ANQGSEA. Trimming took 1 base from V and 1 from J, leaving 7 bases between them. This CDR3 is 14 amino acids long. The CDR3 sequence: CSVEVGRNTGELFF. The CDR3 DNA follows: TGCAGCGTTGAAGTGGGGCGGAACACCGGGGAGCTGTTTTTT.